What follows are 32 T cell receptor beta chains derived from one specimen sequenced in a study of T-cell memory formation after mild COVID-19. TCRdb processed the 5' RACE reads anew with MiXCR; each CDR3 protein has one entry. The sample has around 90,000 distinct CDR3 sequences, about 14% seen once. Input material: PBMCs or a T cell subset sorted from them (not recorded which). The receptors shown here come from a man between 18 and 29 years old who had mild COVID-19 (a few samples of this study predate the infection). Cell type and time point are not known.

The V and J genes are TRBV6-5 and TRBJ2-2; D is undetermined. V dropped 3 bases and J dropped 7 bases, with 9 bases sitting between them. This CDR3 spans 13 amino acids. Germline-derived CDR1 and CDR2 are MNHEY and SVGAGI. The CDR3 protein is CASSYTAGGELFF. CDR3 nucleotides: TGTGCCAGCAGTTATACAGCCGGCGGGGAGCTGTTTTTT.

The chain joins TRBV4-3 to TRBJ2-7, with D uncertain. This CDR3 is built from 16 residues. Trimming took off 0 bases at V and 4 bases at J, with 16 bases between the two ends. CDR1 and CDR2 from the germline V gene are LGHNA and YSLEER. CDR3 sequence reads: CASSQDLTFANYEQYF. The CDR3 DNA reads TGCGCCAGCAGCCAAGATCTCACCTTCGCTAATTACGAGCAGTACTTC.

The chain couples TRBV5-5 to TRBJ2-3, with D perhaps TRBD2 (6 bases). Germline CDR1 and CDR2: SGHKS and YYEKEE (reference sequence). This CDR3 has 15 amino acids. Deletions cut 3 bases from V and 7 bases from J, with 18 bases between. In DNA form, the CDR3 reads TGTGCCAGCAGCTCTCCAATAGGGAGGAACTATACGCAGTATTTT. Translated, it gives CASSSPIGRNYTQYF.

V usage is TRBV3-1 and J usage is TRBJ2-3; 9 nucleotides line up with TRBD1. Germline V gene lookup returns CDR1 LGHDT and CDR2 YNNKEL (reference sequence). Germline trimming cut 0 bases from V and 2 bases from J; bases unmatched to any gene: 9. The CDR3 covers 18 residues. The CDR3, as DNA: TGTGCCAGCAGCCAAGAAGGATCGTGGGACAGGGACACAGATACGCAGTATTTT. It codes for CASSQEGSWDRDTDTQYF.

The CDR3 DNA is TGCGCCAGCAGCTTGGGGACAGGGAGTGTTGCTGAAGCTTTCTTT. Amino acids: CASSLGTGSVAEAFF. The chain uses TRBV5-1 and TRBJ1-1; TRBD1 matches 8 bases. The CDR3 runs to 15 residues. J gave up 6 bases and V 0 bases, and 7 bases lay outside the gene matches. Per germline, CDR1 SGHRS and CDR2 YFSETQ.

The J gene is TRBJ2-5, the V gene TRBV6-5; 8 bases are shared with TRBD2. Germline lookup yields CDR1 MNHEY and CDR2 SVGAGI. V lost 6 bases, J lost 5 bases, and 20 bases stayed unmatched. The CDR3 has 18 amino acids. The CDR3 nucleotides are TGTGCCAGCAGCCTTGCCCCGACTAGCGTGGGGTCCGGGGAGACCCAGTACTTC. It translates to CASSLAPTSVGSGETQYF.

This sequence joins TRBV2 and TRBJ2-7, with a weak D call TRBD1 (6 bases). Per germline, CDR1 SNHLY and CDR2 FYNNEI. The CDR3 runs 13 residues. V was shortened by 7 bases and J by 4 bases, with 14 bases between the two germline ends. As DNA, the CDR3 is TGTGCCAGCAAGCCAGGGGTGTATTACGAGCAGTACTTC. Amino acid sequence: CASKPGVYYEQYF.

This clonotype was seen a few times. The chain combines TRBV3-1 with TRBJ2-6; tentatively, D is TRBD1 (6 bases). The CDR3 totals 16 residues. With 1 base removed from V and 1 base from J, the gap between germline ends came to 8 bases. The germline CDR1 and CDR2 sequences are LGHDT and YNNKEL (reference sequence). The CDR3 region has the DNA TGTGCCAGCAGCCAAGGGACAGCTTCTGGGGCCAACGTCCTGACTTTC. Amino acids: CASSQGTASGANVLTF.

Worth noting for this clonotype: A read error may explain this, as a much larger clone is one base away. This CDR3 is CASSHPAGGQETQYF. In DNA, the CDR3 is TGTGCCAGCAGCCACCCCGCCGGGGGCCAAGAGACCCAGTACTTC. The rearrangement joins TRBV11-2 to TRBJ2-5; TRBD2 might be the D (6 bases). The CDR3 is 15 amino acids. Trimming took off 5 bases at V and 1 base at J, with 14 bases between the two ends. The germline gives CDR1 SGHAT, CDR2 FQNNGV.

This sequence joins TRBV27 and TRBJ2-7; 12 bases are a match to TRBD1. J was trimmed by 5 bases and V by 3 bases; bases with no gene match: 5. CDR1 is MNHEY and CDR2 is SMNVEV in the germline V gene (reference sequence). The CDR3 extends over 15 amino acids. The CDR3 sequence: CASSFLGTGGDEQYF. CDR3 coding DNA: TGTGCCAGCAGTTTCCTCGGGACAGGGGGCGACGAGCAGTACTTC.

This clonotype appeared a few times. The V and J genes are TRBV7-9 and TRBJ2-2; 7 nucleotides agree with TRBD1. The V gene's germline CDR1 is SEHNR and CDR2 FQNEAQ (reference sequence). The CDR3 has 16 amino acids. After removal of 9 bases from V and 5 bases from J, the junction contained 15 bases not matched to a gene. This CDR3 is CARYPVATGSTGELFF. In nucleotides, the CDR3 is TGTGCCAGATACCCGGTAGCGACAGGGTCGACCGGGGAGCTGTTTTTT.

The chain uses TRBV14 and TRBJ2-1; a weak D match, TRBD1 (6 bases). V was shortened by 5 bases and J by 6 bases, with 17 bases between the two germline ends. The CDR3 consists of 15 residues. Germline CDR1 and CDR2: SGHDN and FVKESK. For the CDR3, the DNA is TGTGCCAGCAGCTTACAGGGTGGTAATCGCAATGAGCAGTTCTTC. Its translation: CASSLQGGNRNEQFF.

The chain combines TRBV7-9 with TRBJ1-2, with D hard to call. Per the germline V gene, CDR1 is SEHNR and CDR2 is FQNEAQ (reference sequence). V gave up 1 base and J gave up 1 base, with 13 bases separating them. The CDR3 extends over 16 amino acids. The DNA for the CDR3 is TGTGCCAGCAGCTTAGGGATGACACAGAGTAACTATGGCTACACCTTC. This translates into CASSLGMTQSNYGYTF.

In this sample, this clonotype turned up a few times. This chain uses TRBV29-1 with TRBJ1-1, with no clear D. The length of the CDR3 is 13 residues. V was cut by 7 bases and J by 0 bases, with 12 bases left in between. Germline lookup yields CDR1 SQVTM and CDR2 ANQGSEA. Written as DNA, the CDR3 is TGCAGCGGGGCTGCCGGATTGAACACTGAAGCTTTCTTT. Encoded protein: CSGAAGLNTEAFF.

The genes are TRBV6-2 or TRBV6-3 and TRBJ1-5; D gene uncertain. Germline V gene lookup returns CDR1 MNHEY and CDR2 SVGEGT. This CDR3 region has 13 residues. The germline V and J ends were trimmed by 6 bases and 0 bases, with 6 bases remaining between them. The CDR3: CASRSDSNQPQHF. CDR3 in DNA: TGTGCCAGCAGGTCCGATAGCAATCAGCCCCAGCATTTT.

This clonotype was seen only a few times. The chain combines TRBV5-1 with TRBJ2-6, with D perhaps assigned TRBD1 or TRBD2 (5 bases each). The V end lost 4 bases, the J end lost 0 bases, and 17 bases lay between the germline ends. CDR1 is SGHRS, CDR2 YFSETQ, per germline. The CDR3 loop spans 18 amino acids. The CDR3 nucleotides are TGCGCCAGCAGCCCCGGTCGGGACGGACTCTCTGGGGCCAACGTCCTGACTTTC. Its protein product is CASSPGRDGLSGANVLTF.

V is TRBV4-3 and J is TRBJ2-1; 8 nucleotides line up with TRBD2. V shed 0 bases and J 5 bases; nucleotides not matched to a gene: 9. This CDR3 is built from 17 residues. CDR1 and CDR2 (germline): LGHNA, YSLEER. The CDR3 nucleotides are TGCGCCAGCAGCCAAGATCGGATAGCGGGGTTAAACAATGAGCAGTTCTTC. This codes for CASSQDRIAGLNNEQFF.

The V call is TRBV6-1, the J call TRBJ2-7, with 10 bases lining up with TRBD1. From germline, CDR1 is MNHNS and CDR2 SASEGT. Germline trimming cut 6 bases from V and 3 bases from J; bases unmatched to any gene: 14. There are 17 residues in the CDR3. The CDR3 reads CASRTRPRDRGGYEQYF. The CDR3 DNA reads TGTGCCAGCAGAACACGGCCCCGGGACAGGGGAGGCTACGAGCAGTACTTC.

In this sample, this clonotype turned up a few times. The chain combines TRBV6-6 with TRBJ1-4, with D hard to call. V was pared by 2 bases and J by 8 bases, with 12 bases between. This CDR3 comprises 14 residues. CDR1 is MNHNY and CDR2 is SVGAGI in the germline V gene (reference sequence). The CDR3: CASSYGPRKEKLFF. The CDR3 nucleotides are TGTGCCAGCAGTTACGGGCCAAGAAAGGAAAAACTGTTTTTT.

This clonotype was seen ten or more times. CDR3 region: CSARGGTGNNEQFF. The CDR3 region has the DNA TGCAGCGCACGAGGAGGGACAGGGAACAATGAGCAGTTCTTC. J is TRBJ2-1 and V is TRBV29-1; 9 nucleotides match TRBD1. Germline assignment: CDR1 SQVTM and CDR2 ANQGSEA. CDR3 length equals 14 residues. After removal of 7 bases from V and 5 bases from J, the junction contained 9 bases not matched to a gene.

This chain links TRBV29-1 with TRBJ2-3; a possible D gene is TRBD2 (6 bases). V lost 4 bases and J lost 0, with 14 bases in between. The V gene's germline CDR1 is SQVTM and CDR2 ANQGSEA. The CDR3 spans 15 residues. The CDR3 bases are TGCAGCGTTGCCGGAACTAGCAGAAGCACAGATACGCAGTATTTT. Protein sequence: CSVAGTSRSTDTQYF.

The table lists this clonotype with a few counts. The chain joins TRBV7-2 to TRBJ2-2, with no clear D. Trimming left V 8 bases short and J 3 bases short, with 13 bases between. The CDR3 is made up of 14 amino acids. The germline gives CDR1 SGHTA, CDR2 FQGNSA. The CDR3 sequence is CASSIQKYTGELFF. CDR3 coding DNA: TGTGCCAGCTCCATACAGAAATACACCGGGGAGCTGTTTTTT.

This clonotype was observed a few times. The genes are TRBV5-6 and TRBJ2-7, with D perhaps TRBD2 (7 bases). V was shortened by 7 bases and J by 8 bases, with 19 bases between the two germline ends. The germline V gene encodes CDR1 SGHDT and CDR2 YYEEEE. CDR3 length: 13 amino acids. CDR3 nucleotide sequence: TGTGCCAGCGGGGGCCCCGGGGAGGGTAAGCAGTACGTC. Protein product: CASGGPGEGKQYV.

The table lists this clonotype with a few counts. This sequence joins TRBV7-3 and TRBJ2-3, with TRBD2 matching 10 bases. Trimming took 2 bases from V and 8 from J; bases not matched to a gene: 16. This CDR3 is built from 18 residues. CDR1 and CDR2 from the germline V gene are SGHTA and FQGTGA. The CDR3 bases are TGTGCCAGCAGCTTAGCGACCGGGACTAGCGTCAGGCGCGGTACGCAGTATTTT. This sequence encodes CASSLATGTSVRRGTQYF.

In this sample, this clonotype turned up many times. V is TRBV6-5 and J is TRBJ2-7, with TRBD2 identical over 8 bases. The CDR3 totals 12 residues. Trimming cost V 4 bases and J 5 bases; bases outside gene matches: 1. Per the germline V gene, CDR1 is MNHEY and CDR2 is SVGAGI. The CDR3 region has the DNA TGTGCCAGCAGTTCGGGAGGGGACGAGCAGTACGTC. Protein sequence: CASSSGGDEQYV.

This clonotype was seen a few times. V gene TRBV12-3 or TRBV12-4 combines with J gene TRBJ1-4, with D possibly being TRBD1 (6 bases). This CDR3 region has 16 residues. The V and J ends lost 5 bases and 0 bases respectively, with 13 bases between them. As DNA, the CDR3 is TGTGCCAGCAGTCCTCAGGACAGTTCAACTAATGAAAAACTGTTTTTT. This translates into CASSPQDSSTNEKLFF.

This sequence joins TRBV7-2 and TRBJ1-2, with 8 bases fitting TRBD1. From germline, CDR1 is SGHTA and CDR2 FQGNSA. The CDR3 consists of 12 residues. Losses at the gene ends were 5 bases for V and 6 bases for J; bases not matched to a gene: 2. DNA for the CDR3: TGTGCCAGCAGCCCAGGGGGCCATGGCTACACCTTC. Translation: CASSPGGHGYTF.

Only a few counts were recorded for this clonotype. The CDR3 reads CASSLEVYTEAFF. The CDR3 DNA reads TGTGCCAGCTCATTAGAGGTTTACACTGAAGCTTTCTTT. The chain carries TRBV12-3 or TRBV12-4 and TRBJ1-1; D uncertain. Trimming stripped 8 bases from V and 3 bases from J, with 13 bases between. CDR3 length: 13 amino acids.

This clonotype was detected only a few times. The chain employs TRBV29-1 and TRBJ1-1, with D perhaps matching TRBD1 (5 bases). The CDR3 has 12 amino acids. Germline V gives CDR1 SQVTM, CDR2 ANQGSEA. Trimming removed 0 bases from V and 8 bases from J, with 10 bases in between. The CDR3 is CSVEDLGDEAFF. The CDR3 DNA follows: TGCAGCGTTGAAGATCTGGGGGACGAAGCTTTCTTT.

The CDR3 coding sequence is TGTGCCAGCAGTTACTCCTCTGGGACAACAGCGCAGTATTTT. Translating it yields CASSYSSGTTAQYF. The chain recombines TRBV6-2 or TRBV6-3 with TRBJ2-3, with D possibly TRBD1 on 6 matching bases. This CDR3 spans 14 amino acids. CDR1 is MNHEY, CDR2 SVGEGT, per germline. V gave up 0 bases and J gave up 10 bases, with 14 bases separating them.

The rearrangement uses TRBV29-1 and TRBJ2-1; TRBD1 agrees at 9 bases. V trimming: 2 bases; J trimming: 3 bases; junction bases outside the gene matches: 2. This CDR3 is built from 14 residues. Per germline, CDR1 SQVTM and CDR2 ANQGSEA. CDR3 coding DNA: TGCAGCGTTGAAAGGGACAGGGACTACAATGAGCAGTTCTTC. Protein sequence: CSVERDRDYNEQFF.

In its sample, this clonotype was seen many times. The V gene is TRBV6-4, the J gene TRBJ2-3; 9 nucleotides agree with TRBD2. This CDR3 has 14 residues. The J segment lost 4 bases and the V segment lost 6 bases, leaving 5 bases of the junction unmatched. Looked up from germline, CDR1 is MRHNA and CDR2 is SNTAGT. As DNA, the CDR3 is TGTGCCAGCAGCGCTAGCGGGGAGTCAGATACGCAGTATTTT. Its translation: CASSASGESDTQYF.